What follows are 28 T cell receptor beta chains derived from one specimen sequenced in a study of PD-1 blockade in classical Hodgkin lymphoma. Assay: immunoSEQ multiplex PCR; the TCRdb copy retains only in-frame clones and omits some. The table shows around 2,900 clones, with 50% to 70% occurring only once. There was relapse after autologous stem cell transplantation in every patient, and there was variation in brentuximab vedotin exposure. Isolation of CD8+ T cells from thawed PBMCs used magnetic negative selection. The sample was CD8+ T cells from blood, taken at baseline. The receptors were gathered from a human donor with classical Hodgkin lymphoma.

This sequence joins TRBV18 and TRBJ1-3; D is uncertain. This CDR3 has 14 amino acids. V was shortened by 2 bases and J by 0 bases, with 5 bases between the two germline ends. CDR1 and CDR2 (germline): KGHSH, LQKENI. CDR3 region: CASSPEFSGNTIYF. The CDR3 nucleotides are TGTGCCAGCTCACCAGAGTTCTCTGGAAACACCATATATTTT.

The CDR3 loop is CASSLAPVAKNIQYF. The CDR3 nucleotides read TGCGCCAGCAGCTTGGCCCCAGTAGCCAAAAACATTCAGTACTTC. The chain uses TRBV5-1 and TRBJ2-4; D gene ambiguous. Germline CDR1 reads SGHRS; CDR2 reads YFSETQ. CDR3 length equals 15 residues. V was shortened by 0 bases and J by 0 bases, with 7 bases between the two germline ends.

The V and J genes are TRBV28 and TRBJ2-1, with TRBD2 matching 7 bases. The V segment lost 2 bases and the J segment 4 bases; nucleotides outside the gene matches: 20. Germline CDR1 MDHEN, CDR2 SYDVKM. The CDR3 covers 20 residues. The CDR3 region is CASSLPAPTRLAQKYNEQFF. In DNA form, the CDR3 reads TGTGCCAGCAGTTTACCAGCCCCAACTCGACTAGCCCAGAAGTACAATGAGCAGTTCTTC.

The V call is TRBV28, the J call TRBJ2-7; 8 bases are a match to TRBD1. Trimming cost V 2 bases and J 7 bases; bases outside gene matches: 10. This CDR3 is built from 15 residues. Looked up from germline, CDR1 is MDHEN and CDR2 is SYDVKM. The CDR3 reads CASSLGRGRSLEQYF. CDR3 DNA: TGTGCCAGCAGTTTAGGCAGGGGGCGTTCGCTTGAGCAGTACTTC.

In its sample, this clone was seen a few times. J is TRBJ2-5 and V is TRBV5-6; D possibly corresponds to TRBD1 (6 bases). This CDR3 contains 15 residues. The V end was cut by 0 bases, the J end by 2 bases, with 11 bases between. Germline V CDR1 and CDR2: SGHDT, YYEEEE. The CDR3 DNA is TGTGCCAGCAGCTTGGCCCCGACAGGTCAAGAGACCCAGTACTTC. Residues: CASSLAPTGQETQYF.

The V and J genes are TRBV10-1 and TRBJ2-5, with 10 bases aligning to TRBD2. Germline V gene data show CDR1 as WNHNN and CDR2 as SYGVQD (reference sequence). V shed 2 bases, J shed 3 bases, and the junction held 6 bases outside the gene matches. The CDR3 totals 16 residues. CDR3 loop: CASSEIASGRKETQYF. The CDR3 bases are TGCGCCAGCAGTGAGATCGCTAGCGGGAGAAAAGAGACCCAGTACTTC.

The V gene is TRBV15, the J gene TRBJ2-7; 9 nucleotides agree with TRBD1. Germline V lookup: CDR1 LNHNV, CDR2 YYDKDF (reference sequence). V shed 0 bases and J 7 bases; nucleotides not matched to a gene: 10. The CDR3 loop spans 16 amino acids. The CDR3: CATSRDMGTGSAEQYF. CDR3 sequence (DNA): TGTGCCACCAGCAGAGATATGGGGACAGGGTCGGCTGAGCAGTACTTC. Full variable domain (missing parts from reference TRBV15 and TRBJ2-7): DAMVIQNPRYQVTQFGKPVTLSCSQTLNHNVMYWYQQKSSQAPKLLFHYYDKDFNNEADTPDNFQSRRPNTSFCFLDIRSPGLGDTAMYLCATSRDMGTGSAEQYFGPGTRLTVT.

By share, this clone ranks as medium-sized. The rearrangement links TRBV7-9 to TRBJ2-7; TRBD1 agrees at 8 bases. The CDR3 has 15 amino acids. Germline V gives CDR1 SEHNR, CDR2 FQNEAQ (reference sequence). V shed 0 bases and J 6 bases; nucleotides not matched to a gene: 7. The CDR3 loop reads CASSLASTGGFEQYF. CDR3 nucleotides: TGTGCCAGCAGCTTAGCCTCCACAGGGGGGTTCGAGCAGTACTTC.

The rearrangement uses TRBV5-1 and TRBJ2-7, with 10 positions matching TRBD2. The V segment lost 0 bases and the J segment 3 bases; nucleotides outside the gene matches: 9. The CDR3 extends over 17 amino acids. Looked up from germline, CDR1 is SGHRS and CDR2 is YFSETQ. The CDR3 DNA is TGCGCCAGCAGCTTGGTCGCGGCTAGCGGGAGTTTCTACGAGCAGTACTTC. Translating it yields CASSLVAASGSFYEQYF.

The chain has TRBV19 and TRBJ2-7; tentative D call: TRBD2 (6 bases). The V end was cut by 3 bases, the J end by 7 bases, with 10 bases between. This CDR3 contains 12 residues. The germline gives CDR1 LNHDA, CDR2 SQIVND (reference sequence). CDR3 residues: CASSMGSGEQYF. CDR3 bases: TGTGCCAGTAGTATGGGGAGCGGGGAGCAGTACTTC. The full variable domain, with the rest looked up from reference TRBV19 and TRBJ2-7, is DGGITQSPKYLFRKEGQNVTLSCEQNLNHDAMYWYRQDPGQGLRLIYYSQIVNDFQKGDIAEGYSVSREKKESFPLTVTSAQKNPTAFYLCASSMGSGEQYFGPGTRLTVT.

This clone occurred a few times. V gene TRBV27 combines with J gene TRBJ2-1, with a weak D call TRBD1 (6 bases). Germline assignment: CDR1 MNHEY and CDR2 SMNVEV (reference sequence). Trimming took 7 bases from V and 3 from J, leaving 16 bases between them. This CDR3 is built from 15 residues. The CDR3 DNA reads as TGTGCCAGCAATCCAGGGGCTCCAAACTACAATGAGCAGTTCTTC. Translating it yields CASNPGAPNYNEQFF.

V gene TRBV15 combines with J gene TRBJ2-7; weak D call: TRBD1 (6 bases). Looked up from germline, CDR1 is LNHNV and CDR2 is YYDKDF (reference sequence). Deletions cut 1 base from V and 6 bases from J, with 16 bases between. The CDR3 loop spans 15 amino acids. CDR3 sequence reads: CATSRVVGAIGEQYF. In nucleotides, the CDR3 is TGTGCCACCAGCAGAGTGGTGGGGGCGATTGGCGAGCAGTACTTC.

This clone was seen more than once but under ten times. The V gene is TRBV15, the J gene TRBJ2-7; tentative D call: TRBD2 (5 bases). Trimming left V 0 bases short and J 3 bases short, with 12 bases between. The CDR3 loop spans 15 amino acids. The germline V gene has CDR1 LNHNV and CDR2 YYDKDF (reference sequence). The CDR3 region is CATSRDGGGGYEQYF. DNA of the CDR3: TGTGCCACCAGCAGAGATGGTGGAGGAGGCTACGAGCAGTACTTC.

CDR3 in amino acids: CASSLFFDSGNTIYF. The CDR3 nucleotides are TGTGCCAGCAGCTTATTTTTTGACTCTGGAAACACCATATATTTT. J is TRBJ1-3 and V is TRBV7-2; D uncertain. Trimming took off 2 bases at V and 0 bases at J, with 8 bases between the two ends. The CDR3 runs to 15 residues. Germline CDR1 and CDR2: SGHTA and FQGNSA.

The table lists this clone with a few counts. The V gene is TRBV2, the J gene TRBJ1-5, with TRBD1 matching over 9 bases. The CDR3 contains 17 residues. Germline V gives CDR1 SNHLY, CDR2 FYNNEI. V shed 0 bases, J shed 4 bases, and the junction held 7 bases outside the gene matches. CDR3 sequence: CASSEALDRGRNQPQHF. In DNA form, the CDR3 reads TGTGCCAGCAGTGAAGCTTTGGACAGGGGTCGGAATCAGCCCCAGCATTTT.

This clone was picked up one time. The V call is TRBV29-1, the J call TRBJ2-5; D is possibly TRBD2 (6 bases). Trimming left V 3 bases short and J 5 bases short, with 10 bases between. Per germline, CDR1 SQVTM and CDR2 ANQGSEA. The CDR3 has 12 residues. The CDR3 coding sequence is TGCAGCGTTGACGAGAGCGGGGAGACCCAGTACTTC. It is translated as CSVDESGETQYF.

This clone turned up a few times. The chain is built from TRBV4-1 and TRBJ1-4; TRBD1 might be the D (6 bases). CDR1 and CDR2 (germline): MGHRA, YSYEKL. This CDR3 region has 15 residues. With 3 bases removed from V and 4 bases from J, the gap between germline ends came to 12 bases. In DNA form, the CDR3 reads TGCGCCAGCAGCCACTCTCCAGGGGTTAATGAAAAACTGTTTTTT. It translates to CASSHSPGVNEKLFF.

V and J are TRBV7-6 and TRBJ2-2, with 14 positions matching TRBD2. The CDR3 is 17 residues long. CDR1 is SGHVS and CDR2 is FNYEAQ in the germline V gene. V dropped 5 bases and J dropped 9; count of bases not matched to a gene: 11. The CDR3 is CASSETGLAGGPRELFF. In DNA, the CDR3 is TGTGCCAGCAGCGAGACTGGACTAGCGGGAGGACCCCGGGAGCTGTTTTTT.

V and J are TRBV11-1 and TRBJ2-7; perhaps TRBD2 as D (6 bases). The CDR3 length is 15 residues. From germline, CDR1 is SGHAT and CDR2 FQDESV (reference sequence). V was cut by 5 bases and J by 6 bases, with 20 bases left in between. The CDR3, as DNA: TGTGCCAGCAGCCTACTCCCGGGACTTGTCGGCGAGCAGTACTTC. Translated: CASSLLPGLVGEQYF.

In this sample, this clone turned up a few times. This chain joins TRBV10-1 and TRBJ2-7, with 10 bases aligning to TRBD2. V shed 3 bases, J shed 2 bases, and the junction held 4 bases outside the gene matches. This CDR3 spans 15 amino acids. Germline lookup yields CDR1 WNHNN and CDR2 SYGVQD (reference sequence). As DNA, the CDR3 is TGCGCCAGCAGTGACGGGACTAGCGTCACCTACGAGCAGTACTTC. As protein: CASSDGTSVTYEQYF.

The chain couples TRBV6-5 to TRBJ2-3; weak D call: TRBD1 (5 bases). Germline-derived CDR1 and CDR2 are MNHEY and SVGAGI. The CDR3 extends over 12 amino acids. V lost 7 bases, J lost 10 bases, and 15 bases lay in between. In DNA form, the CDR3 reads TGTGCCAGCACCTCAGGGTATGGGGCGCAGTATTTT. Amino acids: CASTSGYGAQYF.

The V gene is TRBV7-6, the J gene TRBJ1-1, with D possibly matching TRBD1 (5 bases). V gave up 3 bases and J gave up 1 base, with 9 bases separating them. Per germline, CDR1 SGHVS and CDR2 FNYEAQ. This CDR3 comprises 14 residues. CDR3 nucleotide sequence: TGTGCCAGCAGCTTTGGGACGCCGAACACTGAAGCTTTCTTT. Translated, it gives CASSFGTPNTEAFF. The full variable domain, its missing parts supplied by reference TRBV7-6 and TRBJ1-1, is GAGVSQSPRYKVTKRGQDVALRCDPISGHVSLYWYRQALGQGPEFLTYFNYEAQQDKSGLPNDRFSAERPEGSISTLTIQRTEQRDSAMYRCASSFGTPNTEAFFGQGTRLTVV.

The rearrangement uses TRBV4-2 and TRBJ1-1, with D unresolved. Germline CDR1 is LGHNA and CDR2 is YNFKEQ. CDR3 size: 14 residues. Trimming took 0 bases from V and 0 from J, leaving 5 bases between them. The CDR3 reads CASSQDKLNTEAFF. The DNA for the CDR3 is TGTGCCAGCAGCCAAGACAAGCTGAACACTGAAGCTTTCTTT.

This clone was counted once. This chain connects TRBV6-1 to TRBJ2-5; 12 bases map to TRBD2. V trimming: 2 bases; J trimming: 5 bases; junction bases outside the gene matches: 6. The germline V gene has CDR1 MNHNS and CDR2 SASEGT. The CDR3 extends over 16 amino acids. Here the CDR3 reads CASSEFGLAGMETQYF. Written as DNA, the CDR3 is TGTGCCAGCAGTGAATTTGGACTAGCGGGAATGGAGACCCAGTACTTC.

This clone came up once. The rearrangement links TRBV19 to TRBJ2-3; D uncertain. From germline, CDR1 is LNHDA and CDR2 SQIVND (reference sequence). This CDR3 spans 18 amino acids. The V end was cut by 1 base, the J end by 5 bases, with 22 bases between. CDR3 DNA sequence: TGTGCCAGTAGTATAGGGGTGTGGGTAGAAGACTCTAAAGATACGCAGTATTTT. It encodes CASSIGVWVEDSKDTQYF.

The chain recombines TRBV7-9 with TRBJ2-7; D call uncertain. CDR3 length: 14 residues. Trimming cost V 3 bases and J 8 bases, with 17 bases left between them. Germline V gene sequence: CDR1 SEHNR, CDR2 FQNEAQ (reference sequence). The CDR3, as DNA: TGTGCCAGCAGCTTCCCAAGCGAGCTTACGAAGCAGTACTTC. It translates to CASSFPSELTKQYF.

The genes are TRBV5-6 and TRBJ2-3; possibly TRBD2 for D (5 bases). The CDR3 runs to 15 residues. The V end lost 0 bases, the J end lost 6 bases, and 14 bases lay between the germline ends. CDR1 is SGHDT and CDR2 is YYEEEE in the germline V gene. As DNA, the CDR3 is TGTGCCAGCAGCTTGGCACAAGGACGGGGTGATACGCAGTATTTT. Translation gives CASSLAQGRGDTQYF.

This clone was detected a few times. The DNA for the CDR3 is TGTGCCAGCAGCGACGGGTCCTACGAGCAGTACTTC. It specifies CASSDGSYEQYF. This chain links TRBV9 with TRBJ2-7; no firm D call. The V gene's germline CDR1 is SGDLS and CDR2 YYNGEE. The CDR3 sequence is 12 residues long. Trimming took off 3 bases at V and 1 base at J, with 5 bases between the two ends.